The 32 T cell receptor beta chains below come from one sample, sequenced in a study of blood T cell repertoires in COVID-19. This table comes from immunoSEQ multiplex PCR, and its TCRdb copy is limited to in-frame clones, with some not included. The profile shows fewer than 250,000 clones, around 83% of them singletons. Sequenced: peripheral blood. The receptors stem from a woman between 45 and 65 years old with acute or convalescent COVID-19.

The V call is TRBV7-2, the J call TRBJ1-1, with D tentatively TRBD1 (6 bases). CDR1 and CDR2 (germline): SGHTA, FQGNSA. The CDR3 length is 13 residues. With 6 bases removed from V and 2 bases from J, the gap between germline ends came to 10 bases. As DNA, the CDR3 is TGTGCCAGCAGATTACAGGGTAACACTGAAGCTTTCTTT. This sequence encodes CASRLQGNTEAFF. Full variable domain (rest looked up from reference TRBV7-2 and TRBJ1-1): GAGVSQSPSNKVTEKGKDVELRCDPISGHTALYWYRQSLGQGLEFLIYFQGNSAPDKSGLPSDRFSAERTGGSVSTLTIQRTQQEDSAVYLCASRLQGNTEAFFGQGTRLTVV.

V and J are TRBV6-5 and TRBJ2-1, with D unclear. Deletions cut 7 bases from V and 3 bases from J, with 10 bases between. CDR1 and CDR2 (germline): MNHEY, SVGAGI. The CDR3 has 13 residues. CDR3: CASMRLGYNEQFF. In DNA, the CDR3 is TGTGCCAGCATGAGGCTCGGCTACAATGAGCAGTTCTTC.

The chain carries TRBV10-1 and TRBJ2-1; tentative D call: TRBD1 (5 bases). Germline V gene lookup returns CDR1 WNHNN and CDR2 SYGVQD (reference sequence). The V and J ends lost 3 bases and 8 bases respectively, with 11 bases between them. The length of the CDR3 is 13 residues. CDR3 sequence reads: CASSDRGLHEQFF. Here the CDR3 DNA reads TGCGCCAGCAGTGATAGGGGCCTTCATGAGCAGTTCTTC.

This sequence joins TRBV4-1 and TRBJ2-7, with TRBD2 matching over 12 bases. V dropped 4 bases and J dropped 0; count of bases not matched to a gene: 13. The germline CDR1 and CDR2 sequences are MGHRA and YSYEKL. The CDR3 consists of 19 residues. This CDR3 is CASSPDPASGRAVSYEQYF. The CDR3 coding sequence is TGCGCCAGCAGCCCAGATCCCGCTAGCGGGAGGGCTGTCTCCTACGAGCAGTACTTC.

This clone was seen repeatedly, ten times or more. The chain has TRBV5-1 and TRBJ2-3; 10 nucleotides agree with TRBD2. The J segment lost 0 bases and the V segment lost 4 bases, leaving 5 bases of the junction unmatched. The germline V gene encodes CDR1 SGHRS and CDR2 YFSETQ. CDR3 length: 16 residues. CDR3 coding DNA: TGCGCCAGCAGCCGGGGACTAGCGACTAGCACAGATACGCAGTATTTT. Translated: CASSRGLATSTDTQYF.

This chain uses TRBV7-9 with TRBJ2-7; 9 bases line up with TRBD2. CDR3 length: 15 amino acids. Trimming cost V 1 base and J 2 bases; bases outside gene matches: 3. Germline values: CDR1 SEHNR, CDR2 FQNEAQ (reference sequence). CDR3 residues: CASSLGLAGPYEQYF. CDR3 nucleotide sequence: TGTGCCAGCAGCTTAGGTCTAGCGGGACCCTACGAGCAGTACTTC.

The CDR3: CASSLDRTNYGYTF. CDR3 sequence (DNA): TGTGCCAGCTCACTTGACAGAACTAACTATGGCTACACCTTC. This sequence joins TRBV18 and TRBJ1-2; possible D gene TRBD1, 5 bases. CDR1 is KGHSH, CDR2 LQKENI, per germline. The CDR3 extends over 14 amino acids. V lost 4 bases and J 0 bases, leaving 9 bases between the germline ends.

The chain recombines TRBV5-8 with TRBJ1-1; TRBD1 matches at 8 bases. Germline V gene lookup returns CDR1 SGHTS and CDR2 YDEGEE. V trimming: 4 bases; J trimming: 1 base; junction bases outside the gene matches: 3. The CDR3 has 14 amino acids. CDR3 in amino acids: CASSHTGGNTEAFF. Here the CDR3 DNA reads TGTGCCAGCAGCCACACAGGGGGGAACACTGAAGCTTTCTTT.

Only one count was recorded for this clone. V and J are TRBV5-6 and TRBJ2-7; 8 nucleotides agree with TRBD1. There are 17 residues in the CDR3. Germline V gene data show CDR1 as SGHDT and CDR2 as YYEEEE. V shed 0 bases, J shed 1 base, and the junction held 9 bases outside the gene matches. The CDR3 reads CASSLELGTGRSYEQYF. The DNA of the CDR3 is TGTGCCAGCAGCTTGGAATTGGGGACAGGTCGGTCCTACGAGCAGTACTTC. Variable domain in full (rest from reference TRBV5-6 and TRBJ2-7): DAGVTQSPTHLIKTRGQQVTLRCSPKSGHDTVSWYQQALGQGPQFIFQYYEEEERQRGNFPDRFSGHQFPNYSSELNVNALLLGDSALYLCASSLELGTGRSYEQYFGPGTRLTVT.

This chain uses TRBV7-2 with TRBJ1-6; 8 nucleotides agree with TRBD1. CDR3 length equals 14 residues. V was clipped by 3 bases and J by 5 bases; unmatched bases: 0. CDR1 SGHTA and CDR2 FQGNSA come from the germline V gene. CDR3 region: CASSLTGDNSPLHF. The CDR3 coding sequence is TGTGCCAGCAGCTTGACAGGGGATAATTCACCCCTCCACTTT.

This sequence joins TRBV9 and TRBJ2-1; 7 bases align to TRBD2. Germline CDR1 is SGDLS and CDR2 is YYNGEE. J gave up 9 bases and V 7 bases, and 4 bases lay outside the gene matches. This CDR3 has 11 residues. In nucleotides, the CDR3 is TGTGCCAGCGGGAGGGCCTTTGAGCAGTTCTTC. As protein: CASGRAFEQFF. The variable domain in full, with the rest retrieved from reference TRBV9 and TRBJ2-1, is DSGVTQTPKHLITATGQRVTLRCSPRSGDLSVYWYQQSLDQGLQFLIQYYNGEERAKGNILERFSAQQFPDLHSELNLSSLELGDSALYFCASGRAFEQFFGPGTRLTVL.

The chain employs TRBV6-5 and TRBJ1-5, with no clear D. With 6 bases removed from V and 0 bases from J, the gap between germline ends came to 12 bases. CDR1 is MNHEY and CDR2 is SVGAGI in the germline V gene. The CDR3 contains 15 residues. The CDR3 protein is CASRMGGSSNQPQHF. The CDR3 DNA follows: TGTGCCAGCAGGATGGGAGGAAGTAGCAATCAGCCCCAGCATTTT.

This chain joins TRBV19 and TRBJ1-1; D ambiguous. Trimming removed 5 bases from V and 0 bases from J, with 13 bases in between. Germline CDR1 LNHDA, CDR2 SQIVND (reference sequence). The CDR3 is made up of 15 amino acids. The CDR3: CASSRGNAMNTEAFF. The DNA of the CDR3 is TGTGCCAGTAGTCGAGGGAACGCCATGAACACTGAAGCTTTCTTT.

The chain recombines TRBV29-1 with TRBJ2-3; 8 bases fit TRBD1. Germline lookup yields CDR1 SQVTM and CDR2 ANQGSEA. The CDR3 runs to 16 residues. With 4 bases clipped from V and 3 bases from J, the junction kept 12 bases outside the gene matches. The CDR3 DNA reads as TGCAGCGTTGTTAAAGGTCGAGACAGGGGAACAGATACGCAGTATTTT. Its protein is CSVVKGRDRGTDTQYF.

CDR3 sequence reads: CASSAWGGPTEAFF. The CDR3 DNA reads TGCGCCAGCAGCGCGTGGGGGGGACCCACTGAAGCTTTCTTT. The chain links TRBV5-1 to TRBJ1-1; tentatively, D is TRBD1 (5 bases). The CDR3 covers 14 residues. Germline values: CDR1 SGHRS, CDR2 YFSETQ. The V gene lost 4 bases and the J gene lost 4 bases, with 14 bases spanning the gap.

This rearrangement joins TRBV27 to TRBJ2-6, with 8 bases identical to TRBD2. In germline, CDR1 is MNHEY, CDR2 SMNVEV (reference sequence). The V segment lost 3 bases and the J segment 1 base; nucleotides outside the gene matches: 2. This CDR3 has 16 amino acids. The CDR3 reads CASSFSGGSGANVLTF. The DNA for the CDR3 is TGTGCCAGCAGTTTCTCGGGGGGGTCTGGGGCCAACGTCCTGACTTTC.

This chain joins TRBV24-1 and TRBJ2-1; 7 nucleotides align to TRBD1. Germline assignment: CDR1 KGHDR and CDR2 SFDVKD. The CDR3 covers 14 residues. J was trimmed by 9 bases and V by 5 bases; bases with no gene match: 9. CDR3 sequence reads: CATSGQGTGREQFF. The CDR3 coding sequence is TGTGCCACCAGTGGACAGGGAACCGGGCGTGAGCAGTTCTTC.

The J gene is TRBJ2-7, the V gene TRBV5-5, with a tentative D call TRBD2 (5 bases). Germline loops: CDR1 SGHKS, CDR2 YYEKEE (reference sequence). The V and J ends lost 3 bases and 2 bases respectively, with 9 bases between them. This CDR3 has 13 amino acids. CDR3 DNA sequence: TGTGCCAGCAGCTCGGACTCCCCCTACGAGCAGTACTTC. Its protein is CASSSDSPYEQYF.

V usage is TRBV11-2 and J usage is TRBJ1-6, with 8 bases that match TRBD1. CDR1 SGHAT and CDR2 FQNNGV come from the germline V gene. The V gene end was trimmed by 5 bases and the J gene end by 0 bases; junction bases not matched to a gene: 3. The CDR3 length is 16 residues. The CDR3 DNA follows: TGTGCCAGCAGCCCAGACAGGGGCTCCTATAATTCACCCCTCCACTTT. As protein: CASSPDRGSYNSPLHF.

CDR3 protein: CASTGRRTDSSVEAFF. The CDR3 DNA reads as TGTGCCAGCACCGGAAGAAGGACAGACTCCTCCGTCGAAGCTTTCTTT. This sequence joins TRBV9 and TRBJ1-1; D may be TRBD1 (6 bases). The germline V gene has CDR1 SGDLS and CDR2 YYNGEE. V gave up 6 bases and J gave up 8 bases, with 26 bases separating them. CDR3 length: 16 residues.

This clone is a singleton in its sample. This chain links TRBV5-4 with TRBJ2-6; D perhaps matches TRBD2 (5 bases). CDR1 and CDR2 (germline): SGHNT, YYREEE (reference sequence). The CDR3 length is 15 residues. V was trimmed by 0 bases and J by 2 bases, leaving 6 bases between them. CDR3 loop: CASSLGRPGANVLTF. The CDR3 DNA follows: TGTGCCAGCAGCTTGGGGAGGCCTGGGGCCAACGTCCTGACTTTC.

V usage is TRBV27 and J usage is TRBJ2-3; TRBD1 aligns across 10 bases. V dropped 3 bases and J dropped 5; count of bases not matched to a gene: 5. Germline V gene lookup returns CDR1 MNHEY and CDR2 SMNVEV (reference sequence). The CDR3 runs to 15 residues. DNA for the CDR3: TGTGCCAGCAGTTTCCGGGACAGGGGCAGAGATACGCAGTATTTT. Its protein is CASSFRDRGRDTQYF.

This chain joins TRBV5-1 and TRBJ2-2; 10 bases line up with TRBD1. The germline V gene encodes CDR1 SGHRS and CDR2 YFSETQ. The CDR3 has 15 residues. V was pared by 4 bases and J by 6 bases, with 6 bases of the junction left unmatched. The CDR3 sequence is CASSPRGQGAGELFF. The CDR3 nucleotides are TGCGCCAGCAGCCCCAGAGGACAGGGGGCCGGGGAGCTGTTTTTT.

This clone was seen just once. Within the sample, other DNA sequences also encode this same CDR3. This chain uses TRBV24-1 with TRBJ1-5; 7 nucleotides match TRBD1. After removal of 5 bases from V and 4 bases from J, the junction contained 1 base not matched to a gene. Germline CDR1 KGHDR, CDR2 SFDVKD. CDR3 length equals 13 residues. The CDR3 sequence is CATSGQGNQPQHF. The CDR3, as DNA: TGTGCCACCAGTGGACAGGGTAATCAGCCCCAGCATTTT.

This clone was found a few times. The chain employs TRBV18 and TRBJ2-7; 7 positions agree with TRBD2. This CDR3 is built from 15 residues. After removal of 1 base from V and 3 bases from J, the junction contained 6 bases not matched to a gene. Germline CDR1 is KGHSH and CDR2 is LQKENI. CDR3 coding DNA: TGTGCCAGCTCACCACAGGCGGGAGCGGGCTACGAGCAGTACTTC. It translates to CASSPQAGAGYEQYF.

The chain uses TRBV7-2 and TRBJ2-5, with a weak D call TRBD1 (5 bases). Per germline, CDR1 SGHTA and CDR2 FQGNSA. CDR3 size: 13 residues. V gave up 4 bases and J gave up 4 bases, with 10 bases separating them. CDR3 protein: CASSSRAGETQYF. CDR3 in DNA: TGTGCCAGCAGCTCCAGGGCCGGAGAGACCCAGTACTTC.

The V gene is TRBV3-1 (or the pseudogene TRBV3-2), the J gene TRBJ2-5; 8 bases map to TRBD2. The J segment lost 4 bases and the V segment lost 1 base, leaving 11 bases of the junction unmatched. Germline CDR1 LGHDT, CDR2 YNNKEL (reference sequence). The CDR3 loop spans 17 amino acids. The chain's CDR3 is CASSQGGVAGRGETQYF. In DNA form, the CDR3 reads TGTGCCAGCAGCCAAGGCGGAGTAGCGGGGCGGGGAGAGACCCAGTACTTC.

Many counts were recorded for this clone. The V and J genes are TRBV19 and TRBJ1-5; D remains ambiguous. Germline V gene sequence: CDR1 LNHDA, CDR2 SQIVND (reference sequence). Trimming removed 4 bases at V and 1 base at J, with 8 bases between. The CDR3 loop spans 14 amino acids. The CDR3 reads CASSTDISNQPQHF. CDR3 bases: TGTGCCAGTAGTACCGACATAAGCAATCAGCCCCAGCATTTT.

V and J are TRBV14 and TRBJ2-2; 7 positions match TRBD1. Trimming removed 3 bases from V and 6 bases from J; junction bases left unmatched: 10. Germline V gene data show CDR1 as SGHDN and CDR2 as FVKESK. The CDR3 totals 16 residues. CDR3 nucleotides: TGTGCCAGCAGCCACCGAAGACCCACAGGGGCCGGGGAGCTGTTTTTT. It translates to CASSHRRPTGAGELFF.

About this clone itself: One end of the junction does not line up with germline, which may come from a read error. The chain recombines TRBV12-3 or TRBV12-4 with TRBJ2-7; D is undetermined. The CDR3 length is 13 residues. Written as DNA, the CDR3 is TGTGCCAGCAATTTAGGTGCCTACTACGAGCAGTACTTC. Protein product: CASNLGAYYEQYF.

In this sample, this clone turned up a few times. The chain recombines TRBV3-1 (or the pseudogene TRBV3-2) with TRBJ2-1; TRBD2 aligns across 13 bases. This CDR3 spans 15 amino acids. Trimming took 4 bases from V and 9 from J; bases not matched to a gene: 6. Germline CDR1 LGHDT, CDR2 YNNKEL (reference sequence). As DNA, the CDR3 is TGTGCCAGCAGCCCGGGGACTAGCGGGACAGGTGAGCAGTTCTTC. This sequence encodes CASSPGTSGTGEQFF.

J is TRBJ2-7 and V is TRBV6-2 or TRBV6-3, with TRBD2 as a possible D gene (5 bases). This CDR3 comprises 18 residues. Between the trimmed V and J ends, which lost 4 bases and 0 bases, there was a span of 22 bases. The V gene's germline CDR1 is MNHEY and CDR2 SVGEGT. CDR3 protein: CASSFVSLASRSSYEQYF. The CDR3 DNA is TGTGCCAGCAGTTTTGTGTCTCTAGCTAGCAGGAGCTCCTACGAGCAGTACTTC.